This T cell receptor (beta chain) stems from a study of T cell responses to AZD1222 COVID-19 vaccine. Points from the study as a whole: Dominant at 160-218 and 743-854, vaccine-associated CD4 TCRs also spanned spike. Among those given AZD1222, only 6 or 7 were seropositive at baseline. Sampled repertoires all dated from after the peak T cell response.

For this clone: Its matching antigen is unknown.

Per the germline V gene, CDR1 is LGHDT and CDR2 is YNNKEL (reference sequence). The CDR3 sequence is 16 residues long. Unmatched junction bases numbered 6, after V lost 2 bases and J lost 4 bases. The protocol was immunoSEQ multiplex PCR, while the TCRdb copy is restricted to in-frame clones and leaves out a portion. The sample includes some 150,000 clones, approximately 89% of them seen just once. The chain uses TRBV3-1 (or the pseudogene TRBV3-2) and TRBJ2-3, with 10 bases matching TRBD2. The material was peripheral blood, obtained on day 0 of AZD1222 vaccination. The sequence was collected from an adult in good health. CDR3 DNA sequence: TGTGCCAGCAGCCAACGAAGCGGGGGGGCGCCAGATACGCAGTATTTT. It specifies CASSQRSGGAPDTQYF.